The source of this T cell receptor beta chain is a study of metastatic and nonmetastatic thyroid tumors (dated by TCRdb to 2020 to 2021). A note on the overall study: Repertoires from peripheral blood and from tumor or nodule tissue samples of malignant and benign thyroid patients were compared. What the research found in general, with its limitations: In both blood and tumor samples, TCR beta diversity was reported to be significantly higher in malignant tumors than in benign nodules.

There are 11 amino acids in the CDR3, from cysteine to phenylalanine inclusive. CDR3 DNA is the only sequence kept; it has 33 bases, read in frame from the first base. According to the germline V gene (reference sequence), CDR1 reads LNHDA and CDR2 reads SQIVND. V is pared back by 7 bases and J by 3 bases, with 4 bases lying between the germline termini. Many counts were recorded for this clone. Its recognized antigen is unknown. Within one base of it there is no much larger clone, and no base qualities were kept. Before undergoing thyroid surgery, none of the patients had been given any kind of treatment. Using T-cell receptor beta sequencing, the researchers looked back retrospectively at clinical samples from patients, gathered between about 2011 and 2019. The library was built by means of PCR. The sequencing machine was an Illumina HiSeq 4000. High-throughput sequencing was used to profile the CDR3 region of the TCR beta-chain in every patient. The paper's data handling went like this. A classifier to discriminate distant-metastatic papillary thyroid cancer patients was built from CDR3 differences across clinicopathological groups. The Shannon index was used to assess repertoire diversity, and the Morisita-Horn index was used to assess tumor-blood repertoire similarity. TCRdb cleaned the public reads at Q25 with fastp, built clones with MiXCR and kept in-frame beta chains. For this entry, the V and J calls and clone size follow TCRdb and not the study's own pipeline. This sample lists about 35,000 clones; about a sixth were detected once. In total, the top ten clones hold about 6.8% of the sample.

Sequenced material: blood. The sequence was obtained from a male donor with papillary thyroid cancer or a benign thyroid nodule (not recorded which). Some clones in this sample may be carry-over from other donors' samples. The sequence is built from TRBV19 and TRBJ2-1, with no confidently assigned D gene. The DNA sequence is TGTGCCAGTATTGGCTACAATGAGCAGTTCTTC. It encodes CASIGYNEQFF.